This TCR beta chain was obtained from a study of a mutant IDH1 vaccine in newly diagnosed glioma. Clones were read by immunoSEQ multiplex PCR, and TCRdb kept only the in-frame ones, dropping some. The sample includes about 53,000 clones, about 80% of them seen just once. CDR3 length: 15 residues. After removal of 11 bases from V and 2 bases from J, the junction contained 9 bases not matched to a gene. The V gene's germline CDR1 is MNHEY and CDR2 SVGAGI. With regard to this clone: Its antigen is not known.

Noted time point: week 5, during vaccination. Doses of 300 ug of mutant IDH1 20-mer peptide were given with topical imiquimod. The TCR sequence derives from a woman aged 45-59 years with glioma. The specimen was PBMCs, collected from a glioma patient whose treatment included an IDH1 peptide vaccine. The rearrangement joins TRBV6-5 to TRBJ2-1, with 10 positions matching TRBD1. The DNA of the CDR3 is TGTGCCGTAGGGCGGACAGGGGGGACCTACAATGAGCAGTTCTTC. It encodes CAVGRTGGTYNEQFF.